This TCR beta chain is drawn from a study of T cell responses to AZD1222 COVID-19 vaccine. In the study overall: Second-dose timings of about 4 or about 12 weeks were pooled.

On this clone: Its specificity is unknown.

General study findings and limits: Close to half of all spike-specific TCRs reportedly target regions of the variants that are unmutated. The study found Spike-specific TCR breadth and depth rose after two AZD1222 doses.

Profiling relied on immunoSEQ multiplex PCR, and the TCRdb table lists in-frame clones only, not all of them. This table has under 150,000 clones, around nine tenths appearing once. This CDR3 is built from 17 residues. The ends lost 3 bases at V and 6 bases at J; junction bases unmatched: 7. Germline CDR1 and CDR2: KGHSH and LQKENI. The receptor was derived from an adult in good health. The chain has TRBV18 and TRBJ2-1, with 14 nucleotides matching TRBD2. Source: peripheral blood, taken on day 0 of AZD1222 vaccination. DNA for the CDR3: TGTGCCAGCTCACCGGGACTAGCGGGGGCCGCAGGCAATGAGCAGTTCTTC. Translating it yields CASSPGLAGAAGNEQFF.